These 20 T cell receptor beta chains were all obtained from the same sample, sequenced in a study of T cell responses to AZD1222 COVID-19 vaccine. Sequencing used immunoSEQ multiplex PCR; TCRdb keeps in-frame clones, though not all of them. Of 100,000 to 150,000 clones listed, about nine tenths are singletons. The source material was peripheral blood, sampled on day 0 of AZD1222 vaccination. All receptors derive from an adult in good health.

The CDR3 sequence: CASRVSGGNTGELFF. The CDR3 DNA reads as TGTGCCAGCAGGGTTAGCGGGGGGAACACCGGGGAGCTGTTTTTT. This chain joins TRBV7-6 and TRBJ2-2; 9 nucleotides match TRBD2. CDR3 length: 15 amino acids. J gave up 1 base and V 6 bases, and 3 bases lay outside the gene matches. Germline lookup yields CDR1 SGHVS and CDR2 FNYEAQ. Together with reference TRBV7-6 and TRBJ2-2, the CDR3 gives the full variable domain: GAGVSQSPRYKVTKRGQDVALRCDPISGHVSLYWYRQALGQGPEFLTYFNYEAQQDKSGLPNDRFSAERPEGSISTLTIQRTEQRDSAMYRCASRVSGGNTGELFFGEGSRLTVL.

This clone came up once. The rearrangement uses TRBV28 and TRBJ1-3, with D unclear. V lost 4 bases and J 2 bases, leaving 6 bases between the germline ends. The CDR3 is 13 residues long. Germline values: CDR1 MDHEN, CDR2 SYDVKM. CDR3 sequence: CASSSLPGNTIYF. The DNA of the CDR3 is TGTGCCAGCAGTTCATTACCTGGAAACACCATATATTTT.

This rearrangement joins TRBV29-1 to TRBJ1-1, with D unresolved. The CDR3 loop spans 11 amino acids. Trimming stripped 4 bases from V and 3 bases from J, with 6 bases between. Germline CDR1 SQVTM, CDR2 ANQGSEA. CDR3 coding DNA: TGCAGCGTTGGTGAGCACACTGAAGCTTTCTTT. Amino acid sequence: CSVGEHTEAFF.

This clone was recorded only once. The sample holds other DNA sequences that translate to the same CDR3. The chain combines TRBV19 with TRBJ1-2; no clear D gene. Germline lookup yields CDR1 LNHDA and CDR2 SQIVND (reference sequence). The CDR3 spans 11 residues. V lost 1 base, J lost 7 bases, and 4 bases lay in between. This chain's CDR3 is CASSIGSGYTF. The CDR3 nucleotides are TGTGCCAGTAGTATAGGGTCTGGCTACACCTTC. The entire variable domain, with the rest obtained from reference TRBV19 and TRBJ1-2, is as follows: DGGITQSPKYLFRKEGQNVTLSCEQNLNHDAMYWYRQDPGQGLRLIYYSQIVNDFQKGDIAEGYSVSREKKESFPLTVTSAQKNPTAFYLCASSIGSGYTFGSGTRLTVV.

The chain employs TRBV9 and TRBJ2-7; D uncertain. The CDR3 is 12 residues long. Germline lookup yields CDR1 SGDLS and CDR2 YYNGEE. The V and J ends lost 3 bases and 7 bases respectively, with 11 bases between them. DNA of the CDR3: TGTGCCAGCAGCGGAGCCAGACCGGAGCAGTACTTC. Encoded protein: CASSGARPEQYF.

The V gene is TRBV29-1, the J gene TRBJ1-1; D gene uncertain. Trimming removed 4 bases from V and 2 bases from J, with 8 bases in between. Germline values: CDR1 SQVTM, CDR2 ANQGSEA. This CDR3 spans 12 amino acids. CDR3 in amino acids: CSVVPQNTEAFF. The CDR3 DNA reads TGCAGCGTTGTGCCCCAAAACACTGAAGCTTTCTTT.

DNA for the CDR3: TGTGCCAGTAGTTTTCACAGGGGGTCCTACTACGAGCAGTACTTC. Amino acids: CASSFHRGSYYEQYF. This chain joins TRBV19 and TRBJ2-7; 8 bases match TRBD1. CDR1 LNHDA and CDR2 SQIVND come from the germline V gene (reference sequence). V was clipped by 5 bases and J by 3 bases; unmatched bases: 9. CDR3 length: 15 residues.

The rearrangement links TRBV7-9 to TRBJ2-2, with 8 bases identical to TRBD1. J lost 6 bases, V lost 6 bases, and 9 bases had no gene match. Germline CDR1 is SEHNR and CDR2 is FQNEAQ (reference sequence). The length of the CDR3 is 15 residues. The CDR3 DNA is TGTGCCAGCAGACAGCAGGGGGCGATAGCCGGGGAGCTGTTTTTT. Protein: CASRQQGAIAGELFF.

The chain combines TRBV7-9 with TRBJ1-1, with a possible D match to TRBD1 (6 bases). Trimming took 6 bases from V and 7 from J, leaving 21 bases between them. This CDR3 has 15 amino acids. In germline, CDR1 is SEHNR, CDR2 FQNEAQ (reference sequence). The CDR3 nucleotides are TGTGCCAGCAGTCCGACAACAGGGTATCGGGGTGAAGCTTTCTTT. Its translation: CASSPTTGYRGEAFF.

CDR3 DNA: TGTGCCAGCAGCTTGGCCGGACGGCAGGGGGCCGGCTACACCTTC. It translates to CASSLAGRQGAGYTF. The V and J genes are TRBV5-6 and TRBJ1-2; 8 bases align to TRBD1. The V gene's germline CDR1 is SGHDT and CDR2 YYEEEE. This CDR3 spans 15 amino acids. V gave up 0 bases and J gave up 8 bases; unmatched junction bases: 9.

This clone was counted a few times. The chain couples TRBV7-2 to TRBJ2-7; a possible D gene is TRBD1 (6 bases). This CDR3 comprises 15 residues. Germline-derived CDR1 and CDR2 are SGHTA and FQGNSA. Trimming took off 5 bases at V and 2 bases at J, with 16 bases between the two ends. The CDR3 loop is CASSPFWTATYEQYF. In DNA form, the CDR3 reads TGTGCCAGCAGCCCATTCTGGACAGCCACCTACGAGCAGTACTTC.

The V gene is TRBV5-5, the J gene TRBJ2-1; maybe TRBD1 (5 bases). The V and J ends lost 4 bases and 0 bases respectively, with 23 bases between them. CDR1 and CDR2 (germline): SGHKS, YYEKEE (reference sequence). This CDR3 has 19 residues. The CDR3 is CASSPLTPRTSYSYNEQFF. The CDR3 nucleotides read TGTGCCAGCAGCCCATTGACTCCAAGGACAAGCTACTCCTACAATGAGCAGTTCTTC.

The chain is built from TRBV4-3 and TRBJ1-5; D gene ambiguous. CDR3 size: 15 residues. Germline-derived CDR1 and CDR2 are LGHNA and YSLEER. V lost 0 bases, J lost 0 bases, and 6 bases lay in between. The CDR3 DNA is TGCGCCAGCAGCCAAGATAGTTATAGCAATCAGCCCCAGCATTTT. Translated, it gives CASSQDSYSNQPQHF.

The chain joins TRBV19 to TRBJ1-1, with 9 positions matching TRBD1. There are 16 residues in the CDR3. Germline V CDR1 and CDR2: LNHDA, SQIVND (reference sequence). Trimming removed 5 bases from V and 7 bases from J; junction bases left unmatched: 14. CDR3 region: CASSPRTGTGPGEAFF. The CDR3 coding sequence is TGTGCCAGTAGTCCGAGAACCGGGACAGGGCCGGGTGAAGCTTTCTTT.

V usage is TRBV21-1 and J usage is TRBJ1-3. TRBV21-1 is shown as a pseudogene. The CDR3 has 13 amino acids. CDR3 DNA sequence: TGTGCCAGCAGCATTGGTTCTGGAAACACCATATATTTT. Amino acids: CASSIGSGNTIYF.

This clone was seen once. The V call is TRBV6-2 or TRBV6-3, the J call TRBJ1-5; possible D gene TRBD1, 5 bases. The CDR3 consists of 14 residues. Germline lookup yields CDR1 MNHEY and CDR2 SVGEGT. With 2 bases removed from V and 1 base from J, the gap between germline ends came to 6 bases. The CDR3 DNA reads TGTGCCAGCAGTTACGGGGGAAGCAATCAGCCCCAGCATTTT. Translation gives CASSYGGSNQPQHF.

The CDR3 nucleotides read TGTGCCACCTTACAGGGCGGGTCTGGGGCCAACGTCCTGACTTTC. This translates into CATLQGGSGANVLTF. The chain employs TRBV6-6 and TRBJ2-6, with D tentatively TRBD1 (6 bases). Germline V lookup: CDR1 MNHNY, CDR2 SVGAGI (reference sequence). V was trimmed by 10 bases and J by 1 base, leaving 14 bases between them. This CDR3 has 15 amino acids.

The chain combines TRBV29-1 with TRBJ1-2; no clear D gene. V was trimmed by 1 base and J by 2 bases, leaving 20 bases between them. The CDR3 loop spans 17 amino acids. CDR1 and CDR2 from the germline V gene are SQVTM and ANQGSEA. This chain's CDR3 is CSVEGASGNEKNYGYTF. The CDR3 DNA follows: TGCAGCGTTGAAGGGGCCTCCGGGAACGAAAAAAACTATGGCTACACCTTC.

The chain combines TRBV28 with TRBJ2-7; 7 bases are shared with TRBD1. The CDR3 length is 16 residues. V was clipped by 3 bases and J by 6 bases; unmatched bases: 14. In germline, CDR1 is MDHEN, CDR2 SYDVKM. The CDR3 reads CASSFRVETGTVEQYF. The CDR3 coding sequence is TGTGCCAGCAGTTTTCGGGTCGAGACAGGGACAGTCGAGCAGTACTTC.

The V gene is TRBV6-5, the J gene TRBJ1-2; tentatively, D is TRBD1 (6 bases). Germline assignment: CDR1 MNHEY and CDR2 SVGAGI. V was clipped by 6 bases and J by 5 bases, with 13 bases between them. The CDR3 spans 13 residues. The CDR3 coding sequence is TGTGCCAGCAGATACGAAACAGGGTATGGCTACACCTTC. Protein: CASRYETGYGYTF.